This TCR beta chain was sequenced for a study of cytomegalovirus exposure and HLA in healthy donors. Study-level points and caveats: The study flagged fewer than 200 TCR beta chains as cytomegalovirus-associated. Despite most TCR sequences being rare, some public TCRs occurred in many donors.

V dropped 3 bases and J dropped 5 bases, with 13 bases sitting between them. The germline V gene has CDR1 MDHEN and CDR2 SYDVKM. This CDR3 is built from 14 residues. A remark on this clone: Its antigen remains unknown.

Researchers ran the PCR with 60 Vbeta and 13 Jbeta primers. Here immunoSEQ multiplex PCR was the method, and the copy in TCRdb shows in-frame clones only, minus some. The sample has under 200,000 clones; over 60% are singletons. The material sequenced was PBMCs. V gene TRBV28 combines with J gene TRBJ2-5, with D possibly TRBD2 on 7 matching bases. The sequence was collected from a woman between 25 and 40 years old in good health and CMV-seronegative. CDR3 sequence (DNA): TGTGCCAGCAGTTTGGCGGGGAGGGGGGAGACCCAGTACTTC. This translates into CASSLAGRGETQYF. Drawing the rest from reference TRBV28 and TRBJ2-5, the complete variable domain is DVKVTQSSRYLVKRTGEKVFLECVQDMDHENMFWYRQDPGLGLRLIYFSYDVKMKEKGDIPEGYSVSREKKERFSLILESASTNQTSMYLCASSLAGRGETQYFGPGTRLLVL.